This T cell receptor (beta chain) was sequenced during a study of blood T cell repertoires in COVID-19. TCRdb's copy holds only in-frame clones and misses some; the assay was immunoSEQ multiplex PCR. The sample yields around 99,000 clones, around 79% seen once. The CDR3 has 13 amino acids. Trimming removed 3 bases from V and 7 bases from J, with 12 bases in between. The germline CDR1 and CDR2 sequences are MNHNS and SASEGT. The chain has TRBV6-1 and TRBJ1-2, with D uncertain. The sequence was collected from a woman older than 75 with active or convalescent COVID-19. The sequenced material came from peripheral blood. Here the CDR3 DNA reads TGTGCCAGCAGTGATGTCCCGGGAGGTGGCTACACCTTC. It specifies CASSDVPGGGYTF.